Included here is one TCR beta chain sequence, with context. Measured with immunoSEQ multiplex PCR; TCRdb has only the in-frame clones, and not every one. The sample shows just under 45,000 clones, approximately 88% of them seen only once. Germline CDR1 SEHNR, CDR2 FQNEAQ (reference sequence). There are 13 residues in the CDR3. The germline V and J ends were trimmed by 5 bases and 8 bases, with 15 bases remaining between them. The source of the sample is a study of blood T cell repertoires in COVID-19. About the research overall: Samples representing acute and convalescent COVID-19 were sourced from the United States, Italy and Spain.

The V gene is TRBV7-9, the J gene TRBJ1-2; the D gene is possibly TRBD1 (6 bases). This TCR was recovered from a middle-aged woman with acute or convalescent COVID-19. The sequencing sample was made of peripheral blood. Here the CDR3 DNA reads TGTGCCAGCAGCCAAACAGGGAGTTGGGGCTACACCTTC. It yields the protein CASSQTGSWGYTF.